These 5 T cell receptor beta chains came from one sample sequenced in a study of shared clonotypes between healthy human individuals. Here immunoSEQ multiplex PCR was the method, and the copy in TCRdb shows in-frame clones only, minus some. The sample includes 490,000 or so clones, roughly 78% of them seen just once. Sequencing was done on a sample of PBMCs. These receptors were taken from a middle-aged woman in good health. Some clones in this sample may be carry-over from other donors' samples.

This chain connects TRBV5-4 to TRBJ2-4; 8 bases map to TRBD1. CDR3 size: 16 residues. V trimming: 4 bases; J trimming: 3 bases; junction bases outside the gene matches: 9. Germline values: CDR1 SGHNT, CDR2 YYREEE (reference sequence). The CDR3 is CASSPQTGALKNIQYF. Written as DNA, the CDR3 is TGTGCCAGCAGCCCCCAGACAGGGGCGCTCAAAAACATTCAGTACTTC.

This chain uses TRBV27 with TRBJ2-1; perhaps TRBD1 as D (6 bases). Trimming pared 8 bases from V and 8 bases from J, leaving 16 bases between. The length of the CDR3 is 13 residues. Germline CDR1 is MNHEY and CDR2 is SMNVEV (reference sequence). CDR3 nucleotide sequence: TGTGCCAGCTCCTGGGGGCCCGGGTATGAGCAGTTCTTC. Translation gives CASSWGPGYEQFF.

The table lists this clone with a count of one. This chain uses TRBV5-6 with TRBJ2-3; TRBD1 matches at 9 bases. V lost 1 base and J lost 2; bases outside the gene matches: 8. CDR1 and CDR2 (germline): SGHDT, YYEEEE. This CDR3 contains 17 residues. CDR3 bases: TGTGCCAGCAGCTTGTCGACAGGGGGTCTGTTCACAGATACGCAGTATTTT. Its translation is CASSLSTGGLFTDTQYF.

This clone was found many times. The chain uses TRBV9 and TRBJ2-7; weak D call: TRBD2 (5 bases). Deletions cut 0 bases from V and 3 bases from J, with 13 bases between. Germline V CDR1 and CDR2: SGDLS, YYNGEE. This CDR3 comprises 15 residues. This chain's CDR3 is CASSVEGSANYEQYF. For the CDR3, the DNA is TGTGCCAGCAGCGTAGAGGGTAGCGCCAACTACGAGCAGTACTTC.

The V gene is TRBV27, the J gene TRBJ2-3, with D tentatively TRBD1 or TRBD2 (5 bases each). The CDR3 has 14 residues. Germline CDR1 is MNHEY and CDR2 is SMNVEV (reference sequence). Trimming cost V 5 bases and J 6 bases, with 15 bases left between them. CDR3 sequence reads: CASSKSGAEDTQYF. The CDR3 bases are TGTGCCAGCAGTAAGTCCGGGGCGGAGGATACGCAGTATTTT.